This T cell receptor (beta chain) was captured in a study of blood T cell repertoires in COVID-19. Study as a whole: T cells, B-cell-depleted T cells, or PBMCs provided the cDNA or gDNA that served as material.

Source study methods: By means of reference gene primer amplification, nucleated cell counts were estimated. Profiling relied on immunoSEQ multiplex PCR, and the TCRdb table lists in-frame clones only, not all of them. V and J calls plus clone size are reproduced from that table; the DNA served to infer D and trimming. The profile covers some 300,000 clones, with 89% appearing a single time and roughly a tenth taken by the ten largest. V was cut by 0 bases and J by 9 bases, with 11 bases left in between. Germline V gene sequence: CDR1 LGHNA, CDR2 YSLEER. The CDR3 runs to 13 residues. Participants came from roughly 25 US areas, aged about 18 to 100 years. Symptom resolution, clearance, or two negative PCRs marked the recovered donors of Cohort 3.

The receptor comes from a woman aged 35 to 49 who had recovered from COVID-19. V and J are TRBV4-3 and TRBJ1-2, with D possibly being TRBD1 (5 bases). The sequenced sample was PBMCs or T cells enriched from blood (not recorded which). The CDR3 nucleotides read TGCGCCAGCAGCCAAGAGGGAAGGGGTCGCTACACCTTC. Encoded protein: CASSQEGRGRYTF.